The subject of this entry is one T cell receptor beta chain. The antigen is undetermined. Libraries of TRB cDNA were made by 5' RACE and carried UMIs. Using the 5' RACE reads, TCRdb records one entry per CDR3 protein without DNA. Listed are roughly 100,000 distinct CDR3 sequences; roughly 0.99% falls within the top ten. This entry is derived from a study of CXCR3-negative and CXCR3-positive naive CD8 T cells. The study, taken as a whole, reports: More hydrophobic TRB CDR3s occurred in CXCR3-positive than in CXCR3-negative naive cells. Naive CXCR3-negative and CXCR3-positive cells had similar TRBV-TRBJ usage; memory differed.

This TCR was sampled from a human donor in good health. Some clones in this sample may be carry-over from other donors' samples. Sequenced input: naive CXCR3- CD8+ T cells from blood. Subset described: CD45RO-CCR7+CD27+CD95- naive CD8+ T cells lacking CXCR3 (TNR3-).

The chain's CDR3 is CASSNTGGWTGELFF. The J gene is TRBJ2-2, the V gene TRBV5-4; absent DNA, TCRdb's TRBD1 call cannot be checked. This CDR3 region has 15 residues. Germline lookup yields CDR1 SGHNT and CDR2 YYREEE (reference sequence).